Below are 17 T cell receptor beta chains sequenced from a single sample in a study of T cells expressing NK-cell markers. TCRdb reworked the 5' RACE reads into one entry per CDR3 protein, no DNA. The sample totals around 470,000 distinct CDR3 sequences; its top ten clones hold roughly 1.4%. Source material: blood T cells: a sorted CD56 or NKG2C T cell subset, CD4+ or CD8+ T cells, or bulk PBMC T cells (not recorded which). The receptors shown here come from a woman aged 45-60 years in good health.

The chain joins TRBV12-3 or TRBV12-4 to TRBJ1-1; lacking DNA, the TRBD1 call made by TCRdb goes unchecked. CDR3 length: 15 amino acids. The chain's CDR3 is CASSLGRQMNTEAFF.

The V gene is TRBV9, the J gene TRBJ2-3; TCRdb picks TRBD2, but there is no DNA to check that call. This CDR3 is 14 amino acids long. In germline, CDR1 is SGDLS, CDR2 YYNGEE. The CDR3 loop reads CASSVEAGGIAQYF. Filled out from reference TRBV9 and TRBJ2-3, the complete variable domain reads DSGVTQTPKHLITATGQRVTLRCSPRSGDLSVYWYQQSLDQGLQFLIQYYNGEERAKGNILERFSAQQFPDLHSELNLSSLELGDSALYFCASSVEAGGIAQYFGPGTRLTVL.

CDR3 region: CASKRGYGYTF. The chain joins TRBV12-3 or TRBV12-4 to TRBJ1-2; there is no DNA to check the TCRdb D call of TRBD1. CDR3 length equals 11 residues.

This sequence joins TRBV12-3 or TRBV12-4 and TRBJ1-2; no DNA is available, so the TRBD1 call from TCRdb remains unchecked. The CDR3 spans 19 residues. CDR3 loop: CASSPRNTPRDRANYGYTF.

CDR3 amino acids: CASILTGAHQPQHF. The rearrangement uses TRBV10-1 and TRBJ1-5; TCRdb's D call of TRBD1 is untestable without DNA. The V gene's germline CDR1 is WNHNN and CDR2 SYGVQD (reference sequence). This CDR3 region has 14 residues.

The chain links TRBV20-1 to TRBJ2-3; TCRdb's D call, TRBD2, is unchecked because there is no DNA. The germline CDR1 and CDR2 sequences are DFQATT and SNEGSKA (reference sequence). The CDR3 has 15 residues. The CDR3 reads CSAGDSGAGTDTQYF.

The chain has TRBV7-8 and TRBJ2-3; TCRdb indicates TRBD1, and absent DNA this call remains unverified. The CDR3 length is 17 residues. Germline CDR1 SGHVS, CDR2 FQNEAQ. The CDR3 is CASSSGLQGPHTDTQYF.

The rearrangement links TRBV7-6 to TRBJ1-1; TCRdb's assignment of TRBD1 cannot be checked, as there is no DNA. The V gene's germline CDR1 is SGHVS and CDR2 FNYEAQ. The CDR3 covers 12 residues. CDR3 sequence: CASGGVNTEAFF.

CDR3 in amino acids: CASSFSSGTGYEQYF. The chain carries TRBV12-3 or TRBV12-4 and TRBJ2-7. The CDR3 totals 15 residues.

The chain carries TRBV21-1 and TRBJ2-3; TCRdb calls TRBD2, which cannot be checked without DNA. TRBV21-1 is a recognized pseudogene. The CDR3 spans 17 residues. The CDR3: CASSKVETSEDTDTQYF.

The chain recombines TRBV5-1 with TRBJ1-1; the D call of TRBD1 rests on TCRdb alone, since no DNA is present to check it. CDR3 size: 15 residues. CDR1 SGHRS and CDR2 YFSETQ come from the germline V gene. This chain's CDR3 is CASSLASRGDTEAFF.

This chain uses TRBV20-1 with TRBJ2-5; TCRdb's D call, TRBD1, is unchecked because there is no DNA. This CDR3 region has 13 residues. Germline V gene sequence: CDR1 DFQATT, CDR2 SNEGSKA (reference sequence). The CDR3 here is CSALAGPQKTQYF.

V gene TRBV10-2 combines with J gene TRBJ2-3; TCRdb selects TRBD1, and the lack of DNA leaves this call unchecked. Looked up from germline, CDR1 is WSHSY and CDR2 is SAAADI. This CDR3 is built from 15 residues. The CDR3 is CASSEMQGGSDTQYF.

V usage is TRBV27 and J usage is TRBJ2-5; TCRdb indicates TRBD2, and absent DNA this call remains unverified. CDR1 and CDR2 (germline): MNHEY, SMNVEV (reference sequence). CDR3 length: 14 amino acids. CDR3 loop: CASSLTSAGETQYF.

The J gene is TRBJ2-6, the V gene TRBV29-1. CDR1 is SQVTM and CDR2 is ANQGSEA in the germline V gene. The CDR3 has 14 residues. The CDR3 sequence: CSVGVFSGANVLTF.

The chain is built from TRBV6-1 and TRBJ2-1; absent DNA, TCRdb's TRBD1 call cannot be checked. Germline V gene sequence: CDR1 MNHNS, CDR2 SASEGT. The CDR3 extends over 15 amino acids. CDR3 sequence: CASSEEGQGYNEQFF.

The V call is TRBV30, the J call TRBJ1-2; TCRdb outputs TRBD1, but without DNA this stays unchecked. Per the germline V gene, CDR1 is GTSNPN and CDR2 is SVGIG (reference sequence). This CDR3 has 14 residues. The CDR3 here is CAWIYRATNYGYTF.